These 5 T cell receptor beta chains came from one sample sequenced in a study of blood T cell repertoires in COVID-19. TCRdb's copy holds only in-frame clones and misses some; the assay was immunoSEQ multiplex PCR. The table includes more than 110,000 clones, just under 90% detected once. The sample consisted of peripheral blood. The receptor source for this set is a woman between 35 and 50 years old with acute or convalescent COVID-19.

The gene calls are TRBV11-2 and TRBJ2-5, with 9 bases aligning to TRBD2. Trimming at V came to 5 bases and at J to 5 bases, leaving 6 bases not matched to a gene. CDR1 and CDR2 (germline): SGHAT, FQNNGV. There are 14 residues in the CDR3. CDR3 sequence reads: CASSPYLAGETQYF. In nucleotides, the CDR3 is TGTGCCAGCAGCCCTTATCTAGCGGGGGAGACCCAGTACTTC.

The chain links TRBV19 to TRBJ1-2, with 7 bases lining up with TRBD1. Trimming at V came to 7 bases and at J to 8 bases, leaving 10 bases not matched to a gene. This CDR3 spans 13 amino acids. CDR1 is LNHDA and CDR2 is SQIVND in the germline V gene (reference sequence). CDR3 in amino acids: CASTSRDRGGYTF. DNA for the CDR3: TGTGCCAGTACCTCACGGGACAGAGGGGGCTACACCTTC.

The chain has TRBV10-3 and TRBJ1-2, with 9 bases matching TRBD1. V gave up 6 bases and J gave up 6 bases; unmatched junction bases: 5. The germline V gene has CDR1 ENHRY and CDR2 SYGVKD. The CDR3 length is 13 residues. CDR3 sequence (DNA): TGTGCCATCAGGCCGGGACAGGGTAATGGCTACACCTTC. Encoded protein: CAIRPGQGNGYTF.

The rearrangement uses TRBV10-3 and TRBJ1-2, with D perhaps matching TRBD1 (6 bases). V lost 4 bases, J lost 8 bases, and 14 bases lay in between. The CDR3 has 13 amino acids. CDR1 is ENHRY, CDR2 SYGVKD, per germline. CDR3 region: CAISVDSPWGYTF. DNA for the CDR3: TGTGCCATCAGTGTGGACAGCCCCTGGGGCTACACCTTC.

The chain joins TRBV3-1 (or the pseudogene TRBV3-2) to TRBJ2-1; TRBD2 matches 8 bases. The CDR3 runs 12 residues. The germline V gene has CDR1 LGHDT and CDR2 YNNKEL (reference sequence). With V trimmed by 3 bases and J by 10 bases, 2 bases remained unmatched. CDR3 sequence (DNA): TGTGCCAGCAGCCAGGCTAGCGGGGAGCAGTTCTTC. Amino acid sequence: CASSQASGEQFF.